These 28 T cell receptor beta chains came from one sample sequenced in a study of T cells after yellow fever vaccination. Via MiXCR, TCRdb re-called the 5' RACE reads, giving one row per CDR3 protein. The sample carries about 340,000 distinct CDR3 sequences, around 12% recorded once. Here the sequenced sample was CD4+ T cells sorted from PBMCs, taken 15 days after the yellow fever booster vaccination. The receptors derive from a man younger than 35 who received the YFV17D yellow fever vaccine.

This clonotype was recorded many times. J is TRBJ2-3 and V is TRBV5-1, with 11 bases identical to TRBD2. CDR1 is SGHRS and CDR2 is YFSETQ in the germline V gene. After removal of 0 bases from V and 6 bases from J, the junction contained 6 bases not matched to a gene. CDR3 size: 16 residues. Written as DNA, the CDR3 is TGCGCCAGCAGCTTGGCCCTAGCGGGGGGCCTGGATACGCAGTATTTT. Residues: CASSLALAGGLDTQYF.

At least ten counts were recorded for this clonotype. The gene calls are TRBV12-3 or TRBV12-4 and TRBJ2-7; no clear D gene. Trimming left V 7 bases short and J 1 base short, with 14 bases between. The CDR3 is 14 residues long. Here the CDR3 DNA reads TGTGCCAGCATCCCTGCTGGGCAGTCCTACGAGCAGTACTTC. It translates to CASIPAGQSYEQYF.

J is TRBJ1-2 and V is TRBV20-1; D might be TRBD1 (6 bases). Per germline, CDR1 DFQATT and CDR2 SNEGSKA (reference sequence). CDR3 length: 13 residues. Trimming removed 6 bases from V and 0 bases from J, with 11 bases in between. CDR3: CSAAGATNYGYTF. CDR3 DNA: TGCAGTGCAGCAGGGGCAACTAACTATGGCTACACCTTC.

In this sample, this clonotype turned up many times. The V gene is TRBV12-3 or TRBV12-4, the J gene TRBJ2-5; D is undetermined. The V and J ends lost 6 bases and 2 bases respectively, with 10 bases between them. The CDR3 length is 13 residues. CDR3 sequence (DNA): TGTGCCAGCAGCTTACAGATGCAAGAGACCCAGTACTTC. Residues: CASSLQMQETQYF.

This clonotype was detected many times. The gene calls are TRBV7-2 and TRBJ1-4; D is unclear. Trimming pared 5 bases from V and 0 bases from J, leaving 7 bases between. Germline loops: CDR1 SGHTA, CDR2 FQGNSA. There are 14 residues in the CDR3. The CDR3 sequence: CASSPHTTNEKLFF. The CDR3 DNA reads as TGTGCCAGCAGCCCACACACAACTAATGAAAAACTGTTTTTT. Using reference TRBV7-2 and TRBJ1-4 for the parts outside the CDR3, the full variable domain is GAGVSQSPSNKVTEKGKDVELRCDPISGHTALYWYRQSLGQGLEFLIYFQGNSAPDKSGLPSDRFSAERTGGSVSTLTIQRTQQEDSAVYLCASSPHTTNEKLFFGSGTQLSVL.

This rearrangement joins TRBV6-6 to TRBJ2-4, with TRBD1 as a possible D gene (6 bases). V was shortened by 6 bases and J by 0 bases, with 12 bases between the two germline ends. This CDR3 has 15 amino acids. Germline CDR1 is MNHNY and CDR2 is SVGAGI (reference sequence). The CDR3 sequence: CASSGQLLAKNIQYF. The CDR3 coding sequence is TGTGCCAGCAGCGGACAGTTACTAGCCAAAAACATTCAGTACTTC.

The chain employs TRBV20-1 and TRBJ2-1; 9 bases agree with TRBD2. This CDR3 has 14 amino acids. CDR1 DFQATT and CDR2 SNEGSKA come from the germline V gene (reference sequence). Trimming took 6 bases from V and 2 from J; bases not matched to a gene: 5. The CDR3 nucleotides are TGCAGTGCCATTCGCGGGGGGGCCTACAATGAGCAGTTCTTC. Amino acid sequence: CSAIRGGAYNEQFF.

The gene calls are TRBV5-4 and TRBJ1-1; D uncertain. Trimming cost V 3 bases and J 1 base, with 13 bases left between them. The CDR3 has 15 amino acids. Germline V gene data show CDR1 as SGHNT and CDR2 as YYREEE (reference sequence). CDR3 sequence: CASSSRPGPNTEAFF. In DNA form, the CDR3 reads TGTGCCAGCAGCTCCCGCCCGGGCCCGAACACTGAAGCTTTCTTT.

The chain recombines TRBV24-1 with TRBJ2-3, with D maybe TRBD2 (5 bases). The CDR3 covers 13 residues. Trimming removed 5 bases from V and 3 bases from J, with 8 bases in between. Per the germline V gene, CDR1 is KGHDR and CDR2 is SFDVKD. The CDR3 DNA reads TGTGCCACCAGTGGTGGGAGTACAGATACGCAGTATTTT. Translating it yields CATSGGSTDTQYF.

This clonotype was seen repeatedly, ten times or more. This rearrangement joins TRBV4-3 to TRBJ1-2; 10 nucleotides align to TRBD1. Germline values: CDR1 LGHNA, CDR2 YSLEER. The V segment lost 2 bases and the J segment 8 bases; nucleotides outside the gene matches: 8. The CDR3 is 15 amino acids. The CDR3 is CASSQQTGTGAGYTF. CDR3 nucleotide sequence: TGCGCCAGCAGCCAACAAACCGGGACAGGGGCCGGCTACACCTTC.

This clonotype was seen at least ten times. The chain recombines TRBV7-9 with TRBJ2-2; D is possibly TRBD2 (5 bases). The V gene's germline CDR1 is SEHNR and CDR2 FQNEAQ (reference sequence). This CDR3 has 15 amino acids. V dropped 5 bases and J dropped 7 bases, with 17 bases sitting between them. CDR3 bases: TGTGCCAGCAGCCCTAGCTCCCTAGCCGGCGGGGAGCTGTTTTTT. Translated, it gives CASSPSSLAGGELFF.

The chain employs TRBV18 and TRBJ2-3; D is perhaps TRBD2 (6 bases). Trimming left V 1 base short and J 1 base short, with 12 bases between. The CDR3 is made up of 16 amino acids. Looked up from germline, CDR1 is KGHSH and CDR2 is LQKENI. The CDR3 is CASSPRREKGTDTQYF. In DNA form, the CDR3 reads TGTGCCAGCTCACCACGGAGGGAAAAGGGCACAGATACGCAGTATTTT. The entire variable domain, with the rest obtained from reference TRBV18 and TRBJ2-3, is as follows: NAGVMQNPRHLVRRRGQEARLRCSPMKGHSHVYWYRQLPEEGLKFMVYLQKENIIDESGMPKERFSAEFPKEGPSILRIQQVVRGDSAAYFCASSPRREKGTDTQYFGPGTRLTVL.

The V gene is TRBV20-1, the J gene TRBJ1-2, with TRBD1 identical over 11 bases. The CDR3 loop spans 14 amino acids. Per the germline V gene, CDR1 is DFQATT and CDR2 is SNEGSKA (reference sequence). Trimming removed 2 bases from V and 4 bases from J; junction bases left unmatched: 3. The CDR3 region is CSARSGQGGYGYTF. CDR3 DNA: TGCAGTGCTAGATCGGGACAGGGGGGCTATGGCTACACCTTC.

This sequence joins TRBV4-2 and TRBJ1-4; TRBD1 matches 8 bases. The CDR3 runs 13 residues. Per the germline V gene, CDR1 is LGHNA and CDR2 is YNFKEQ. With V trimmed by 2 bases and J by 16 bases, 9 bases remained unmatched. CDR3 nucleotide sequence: TGTGCCAGCAGCCAAAAGACAGGGGAGAGTGAGTTTTTT. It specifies CASSQKTGESEFF.

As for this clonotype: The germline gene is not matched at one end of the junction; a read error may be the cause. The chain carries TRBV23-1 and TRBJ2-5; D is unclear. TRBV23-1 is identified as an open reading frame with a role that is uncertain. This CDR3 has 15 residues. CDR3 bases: TGCGCCAGCAGTCAACACAGAAGTGATCCGGAGACCCGGTACTTC. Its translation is CASSQHRSDPETRYF.

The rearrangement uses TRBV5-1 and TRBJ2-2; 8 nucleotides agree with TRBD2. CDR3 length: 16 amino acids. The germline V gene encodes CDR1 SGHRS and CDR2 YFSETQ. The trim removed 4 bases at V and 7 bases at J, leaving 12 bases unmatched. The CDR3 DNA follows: TGCGCCAGCAGCCCCGTATTAGCGGGGTCGGACGGGGAGCTGTTTTTT. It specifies CASSPVLAGSDGELFF.

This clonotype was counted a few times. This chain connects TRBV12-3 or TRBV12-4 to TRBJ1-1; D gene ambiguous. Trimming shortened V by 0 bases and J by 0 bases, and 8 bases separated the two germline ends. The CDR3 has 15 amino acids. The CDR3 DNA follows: TGTGCCAGCAGTTTAGCGCTTAGGGTGAACACTGAAGCTTTCTTT. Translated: CASSLALRVNTEAFF.

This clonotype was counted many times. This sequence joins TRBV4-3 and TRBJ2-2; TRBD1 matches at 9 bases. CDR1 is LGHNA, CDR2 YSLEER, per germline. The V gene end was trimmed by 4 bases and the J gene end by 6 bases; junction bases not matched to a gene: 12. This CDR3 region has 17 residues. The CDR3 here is CASSRHLTGGDAGELFF. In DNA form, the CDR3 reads TGCGCCAGCAGCCGCCATTTGACAGGGGGTGACGCCGGGGAGCTGTTTTTT.

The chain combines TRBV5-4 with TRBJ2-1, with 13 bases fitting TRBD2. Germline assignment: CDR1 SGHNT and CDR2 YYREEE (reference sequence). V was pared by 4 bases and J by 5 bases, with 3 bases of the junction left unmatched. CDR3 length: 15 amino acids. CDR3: CASSPGTSGNNEQFF. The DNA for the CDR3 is TGTGCCAGCAGCCCAGGGACTAGCGGGAACAATGAGCAGTTCTTC.

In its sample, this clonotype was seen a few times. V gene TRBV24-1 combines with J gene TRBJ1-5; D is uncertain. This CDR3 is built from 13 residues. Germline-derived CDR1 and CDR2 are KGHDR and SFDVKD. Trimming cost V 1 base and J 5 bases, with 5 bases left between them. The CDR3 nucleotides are TGTGCCACCAGTGATTTTGCGGATCAGCCCCAGCATTTT. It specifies CATSDFADQPQHF.

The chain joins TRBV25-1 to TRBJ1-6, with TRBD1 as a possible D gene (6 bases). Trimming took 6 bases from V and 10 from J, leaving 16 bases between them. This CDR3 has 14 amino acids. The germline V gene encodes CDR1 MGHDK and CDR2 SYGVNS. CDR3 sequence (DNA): TGTGCCAGCAGCTTGGCAGGGAGGGGGTCACCCCTCCACTTT. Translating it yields CASSLAGRGSPLHF.

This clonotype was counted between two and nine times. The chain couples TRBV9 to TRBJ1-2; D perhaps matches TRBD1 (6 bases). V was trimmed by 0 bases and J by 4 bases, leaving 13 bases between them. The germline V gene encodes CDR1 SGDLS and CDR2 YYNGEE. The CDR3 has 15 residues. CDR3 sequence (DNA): TGTGCCAGCAGCGTAGGCGCAGGGGATGTCTATGGCTACACCTTC. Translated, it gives CASSVGAGDVYGYTF.

The CDR3 is CASSVFELAGGTQYF. In DNA, the CDR3 is TGTGCCAGCAGCGTATTTGAACTAGCGGGGGGTACGCAGTATTTT. V gene TRBV9 combines with J gene TRBJ2-3; 12 bases map to TRBD2. Looked up from germline, CDR1 is SGDLS and CDR2 is YYNGEE. The length of the CDR3 is 15 residues. V gave up 1 base and J gave up 8 bases; unmatched junction bases: 5.

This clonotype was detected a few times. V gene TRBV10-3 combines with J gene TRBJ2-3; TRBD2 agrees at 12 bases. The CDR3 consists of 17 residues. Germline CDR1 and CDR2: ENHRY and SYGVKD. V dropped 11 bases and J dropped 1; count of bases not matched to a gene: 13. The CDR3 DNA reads TGTGCCGCCGGGGCTAGCGGGGGGGCATCGGGCACAGATACGCAGTATTTT. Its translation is CAAGASGGASGTDTQYF.

The CDR3, as DNA: TGTGCCGGACAGGACACCTCACGCACTGAAGCTTTCTTT. Protein sequence: CAGQDTSRTEAFF. The chain joins TRBV18 to TRBJ1-1, with 7 nucleotides matching TRBD1. Germline-derived CDR1 and CDR2 are KGHSH and LQKENI. There are 13 residues in the CDR3. The J segment lost 4 bases and the V segment lost 11 bases, leaving 10 bases of the junction unmatched.

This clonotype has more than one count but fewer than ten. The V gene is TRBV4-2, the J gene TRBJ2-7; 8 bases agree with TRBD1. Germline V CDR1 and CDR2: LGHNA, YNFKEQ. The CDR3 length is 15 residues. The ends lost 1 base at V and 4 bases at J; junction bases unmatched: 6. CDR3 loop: CASSQVGDRGYEQYV. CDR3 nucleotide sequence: TGTGCCAGCAGCCAAGTAGGAGACAGGGGTTACGAGCAGTACGTC.

DNA for the CDR3: TGTGCCAGCAGCCCCATATTGAGCGGGGGGGCATTCAATGAGCAGTTCTTC. Its translation is CASSPILSGGAFNEQFF. V and J are TRBV7-6 and TRBJ2-1; 10 positions match TRBD2. The V segment lost 5 bases and the J segment 6 bases; nucleotides outside the gene matches: 13. The CDR3 extends over 17 amino acids. Per the germline V gene, CDR1 is SGHVS and CDR2 is FNYEAQ. Looking up the rest from reference TRBV7-6 and TRBJ2-1 gives the full variable domain: GAGVSQSPRYKVTKRGQDVALRCDPISGHVSLYWYRQALGQGPEFLTYFNYEAQQDKSGLPNDRFSAERPEGSISTLTIQRTEQRDSAMYRCASSPILSGGAFNEQFFGPGTRLTVL.

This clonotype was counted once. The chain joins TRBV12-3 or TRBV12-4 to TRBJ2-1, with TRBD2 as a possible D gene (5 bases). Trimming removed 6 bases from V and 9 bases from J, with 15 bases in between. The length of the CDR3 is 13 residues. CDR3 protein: CASRAGPGSEQFF. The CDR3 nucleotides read TGTGCCAGCAGGGCCGGCCCTGGGAGTGAGCAGTTCTTC.